In this sample, the clone carrying this T cell receptor beta chain turned up a few times. The sample originates from a study of T cells in Graves' hyperthyroidism and ophthalmopathy. The germline V and J ends were trimmed by 4 bases and 6 bases, with 16 bases remaining between them. The CDR3 length is 16 residues. Germline loops: CDR1 MGHRA, CDR2 YSYEKL. The TCR beta CDR3 regions underwent amplification using RNA transcripts as the source. The HTBI primer set drove a first-round RT-PCR of the TCR CDR3. TCRdb reanalysed the multiplex PCR reads using MiXCR and keeps one entry per CDR3 protein. The sample lists under 400,000 distinct CDR3 sequences, around 23% occurring once.

This receptor was identified in a woman aged 45-65 years with Graves' hyperthyroidism. The sequencing input was blood. V usage is TRBV4-1 and J usage is TRBJ1-6, with D perhaps matching TRBD1 (6 bases). The CDR3 is CASSRNRDIVNSPLHF. CDR3 bases: TGCGCCAGCAGCCGGAATAGGGACATTGTTAATTCACCCCTCCACTTT.